This TCR beta chain was captured in a study of post-analysis software for immune sequencing data. Overall study context: In terms of disease course, relapsing-remitting, secondary progressive and progressive-relapsing multiple sclerosis were included.

This CDR3 spans 12 amino acids. V shed 9 bases, J shed 6 bases, and the junction held 5 bases outside the gene matches. Included in the TCR beta cDNA libraries were unique molecular identifiers. Out of roughly 0.85 to 11 million T cells, hundreds of thousands of cDNA molecules were generated. TCRdb reprocessed the PCR reads with MiXCR, giving one entry per CDR3 protein. The sample yields around 400,000 distinct CDR3 sequences, approximately 42% seen once. Regarding the study as a whole: Under F measure analysis, samples from one preparation batch co-clustered strongly. Compared with controls, patients showed significantly lower normalized Chao1 diversity. Elevated frequency relative to controls characterized four or five TRBV segments in patients, TRBV5-6, TRBV5-1 and TRBV20-1 among them.

Of note for this clonotype: The antigen remains undetermined.

The sequence derives from a girl between 2 and 10 years old with multiple sclerosis. Sample: blood. The rearrangement joins TRBV12-3 or TRBV12-4 to TRBJ2-7, with TRBD2 matching 10 bases. The CDR3 coding sequence is TGTGCCAGTAGCGGGGGGTATTCCGAGCAGTACTTC. Amino acid sequence: CASSGGYSEQYF.